What follows are 4 T cell receptor beta chains derived from one specimen sequenced in a study of T-cell reconstitution after alpha-beta-depleted transplantation in children. Unique molecular identifiers were incorporated into the prepared TCRbeta library. TCRdb ran MiXCR on the PCR reads and lists one entry per CDR3 protein. This repertoire shows 55,000 to 70,000 distinct CDR3 sequences, about a tenth found once; its top ten account for 13%. The starting material was PBMCs, obtained before TCRalphabeta/CD19-depleted stem cell transplant. The receptors stem from a boy younger than 18 with acute myeloid leukemia, due to receive a stem cell transplant.

This clonotype was detected many times. CDR3 residues: CASSQSSGSHTGELFF. DNA of the CDR3: TGTGCCAGCAGCCAGTCTAGCGGGAGCCACACCGGGGAGCTGTTTTTT. This chain joins TRBV4-2 and TRBJ2-2; 10 bases line up with TRBD2. V was pared by 3 bases and J by 3 bases, with 4 bases of the junction left unmatched. Germline V lookup: CDR1 LGHNA, CDR2 YNFKEQ. There are 16 residues in the CDR3.

This clonotype was seen repeatedly, ten times or more. The chain combines TRBV5-1 with TRBJ1-6, with TRBD1 matching 9 bases. Unmatched junction bases numbered 25, after V lost 5 bases and J lost 7 bases. The CDR3 spans 21 residues. Germline lookup yields CDR1 SGHRS and CDR2 YFSETQ. The CDR3 coding sequence is TGCGCCAGCAGTTATAATCTGAGGACAGGGGATTTCACTTCTTCAAATTCACCCCTCCACTTT. It specifies CASSYNLRTGDFTSSNSPLHF.

There are many counts of this clonotype. J is TRBJ1-2 and V is TRBV4-1; D gene ambiguous. Trimming left V 0 bases short and J 8 bases short, with 10 bases between. This CDR3 spans 13 amino acids. CDR1 and CDR2 (germline): MGHRA, YSYEKL. The CDR3 region has the DNA TGCGCCAGCAGCCAAGATGGAGTCCAAGGCTACACCTTC. Protein: CASSQDGVQGYTF.

This clonotype was detected ten times or more. The chain couples TRBV7-8 to TRBJ2-1, with TRBD2 matching over 10 bases. Trimming took 5 bases from V and 9 from J; bases not matched to a gene: 7. Germline V CDR1 and CDR2: SGHVS, FQNEAQ. There are 14 residues in the CDR3. CDR3 sequence (DNA): TGTGCCAGCAGCCTGAGCGGGAGGGCGGGTGAGCAGTTCTTC. This gives the protein CASSLSGRAGEQFF.